This is a list of T cell receptor beta chains from one sample in a study of blood T cells in healthy people across ages. TCRdb used MiXCR to reprocess the 5' RACE reads, holding one entry per CDR3 protein. The sample holds 650,000 to 950,000 distinct CDR3 sequences, under 45% seen once. Sequenced: blood. These receptors were collected from a man aged 55 to 70 in good health. Both conserved end residues are part of each CDR3. D genes are given only for firm matches. Clone size is not always given. Where it is, it says once, few, many or a class for expanded clones.

abundance	v_gene	j_gene	d_gene	CDR3nt	CDR3aa
-	TRBV7-4	TRBJ1-6	-	TGTGCCAGCAGCTTAGTCCTGTCCGCAAACTATAATTCACCCCTCCACTTT	CASSLVLSANYNSPLHF
-	TRBV11-3	TRBJ2-3	-	TGTGCCAGCAGCTCAGGGCACCCTAGCACAGATACGCAGGATTTT	CASSSGHPSTDTQDF
few	TRBV7-2	TRBJ2-7	TRBD2	TGTGCCAGCAGCCACGGGAGGCTCCCCCCTAGCGAGCAGTACTTC	CASSHGRLPPSEQYF
once	TRBV10-3	TRBJ2-3	-	TGTGCCATCGGGGCGGCAGATACGCAGTATTTT	CAIGAADTQYF
-	TRBV20-1	TRBJ2-1	TRBD1	TGCAGTGCTAGCCTGGGACAGGGTATTAGAAATGAGCAGTTCTTC	CSASLGQGIRNEQFF
-	TRBV27	TRBJ2-6	TRBD1	TGTACCAGCAGTTTAGGGGGCCTTCTCTCTGGGGCCAACGTCCTGACTTTC	CTSSLGGLLSGANVLTF
-	TRBV20-1	TRBJ2-7	TRBD2	TGCAGTGCTAGAGATTCCCTAGCGGGGGTCTCCTACGAGCAGTACTTC	CSARDSLAGVSYEQYF
few	TRBV14	TRBJ2-1	-	TGTGCCAGCAGCCAAGATCGGCACAAAAAGGTCCACAATGAGCAGTTCTTC	CASSQDRHKKVHNEQFF
-	TRBV7-9	TRBJ2-1	TRBD1	TGTGCCAGCAGCTTAGATCGGACAGGGGGCGAGGAGCAGTTCTTC	CASSLDRTGGEEQFF
few	TRBV9	TRBJ1-2	TRBD1	TGTGCCAGCAGCCGACAGGGGGACAGCTATGGCTACACCTTC	CASSRQGDSYGYTF
few	TRBV10-2	TRBJ2-3	TRBD1	TGCGCCAGCAGCGGACAGGGACGGGACACAGATACGCAGTATTTT	CASSGQGRDTDTQYF
many	TRBV3-1	TRBJ2-5	TRBD2	TGTGCCAGCAAACATATAGCGGGGGAAGTCCAAGAGACCCAGTACTTC	CASKHIAGEVQETQYF
-	TRBV4-3	TRBJ2-3	-	TGCGCCAGCAGCCAAGAGGCGCGGGTATTTGAAGATACGCAGTATTTT	CASSQEARVFEDTQYF
-	TRBV11-2	TRBJ2-3	-	TGTGCCAGCAGCAAAAATACACCAGGAGGGGGCACAGATACGCAGTATTTT	CASSKNTPGGGTDTQYF
-	TRBV5-1	TRBJ2-7	-	TGCGCCAGCAGACCACCCTACGGCGAGCAGTACTTC	CASRPPYGEQYF
-	TRBV9	TRBJ1-2	-	TGTGCCAGCAGCCAGTATGGCTACACCTTC	CASSQYGYTF
-	TRBV4-3	TRBJ2-3	TRBD1	TGCGCCAGCAGCCAAAGGACAGGGATCACAGATACGCAGTATTTT	CASSQRTGITDTQYF
-	TRBV7-2	TRBJ2-7	-	TGTGCCAGCAGCTTCCGCGGACAGTACAACGAGCAGTACTTC	CASSFRGQYNEQYF
few	TRBV18	TRBJ2-4	-	TGTGCCAGCTCACCCGATGGGGTAGCCAAAAACATTCAGTACTTC	CASSPDGVAKNIQYF
-	TRBV7-9	TRBJ2-2	-	TGTGCCAGCAGGCTTCAGGGGTATCCCGGGGAGCTGTTTTTT	CASRLQGYPGELFF
-	TRBV29-1	TRBJ1-1	TRBD1	TGCAGCGTAGTAGACAGGGGAAGGAACACTGAAGCTTTCTTT	CSVVDRGRNTEAFF
many	TRBV29-1	TRBJ2-7	-	TGCAGCGTTGGACGGAACTCCTACGAGCAGTACTTC	CSVGRNSYEQYF
few	TRBV29-1	TRBJ1-1	-	TGCAGCGTTGCAGGGGCAAATTCCATGAACACTGAAGCTTTCTTT	CSVAGANSMNTEAFF
-	TRBV6-2/TRBV6-3	TRBJ2-5	-	TGTGCCAGCAGTGCGGCCGGGGGAGACGTGGAGACCCAGTACTTC	CASSAAGGDVETQYF
few	TRBV20-1	TRBJ2-1	-	TGCAGTGCTAGACTAGTAAGTCCCCACAATGAGCAGTTCTTC	CSARLVSPHNEQFF
-	TRBV20-1	TRBJ2-7	TRBD1	TGCAGTGCGGCGGACAGGGTGGTTTCCTACGAGCAGTACTTC	CSAADRVVSYEQYF
-	TRBV3-1	TRBJ2-1	TRBD1	TGTGCCAGCAGCCACAAGGGACAGACCTACAATGAGCAGTTCTTC	CASSHKGQTYNEQFF
-	TRBV5-1	TRBJ2-7	-	TGCGCCAGCAGCGTCGGGCAGGTGAACTACGAGCAGTACTTC	CASSVGQVNYEQYF
once	TRBV20-1	TRBJ2-7	-	TGCAGTGCTAGAGATCGCCCTCAAGACAGTTCCTACGAGCAGTACTTC	CSARDRPQDSSYEQYF
few	TRBV20-1	TRBJ2-7	-	TGCAGTGCTAGAGCCAGGGGTAGTTTGTACGAGCAGTACTTC	CSARARGSLYEQYF
few	TRBV5-1	TRBJ2-1	-	TGCGCCAGCAGCTCAGGTTGGAGGAGCTCCTACAATGAGCAGTTCTTC	CASSSGWRSSYNEQFF
few	TRBV7-8	TRBJ1-1	TRBD1	TGTGCCAGCAGCTTAGAGACAGGGGGTCCGGGAGCTTTCTTT	CASSLETGGPGAFF
-	TRBV7-6	TRBJ2-5	-	TGTGCCAGCACCGTAGGGGGGGCTTCCCAGTACTTC	CASTVGGASQYF
-	TRBV6-2/TRBV6-3	TRBJ2-5	TRBD2	TGTGCCAGCTCAGGCGGGGGGCCGCGGGAGACCCAGTACTTC	CASSGGGPRETQYF
-	TRBV7-2	TRBJ1-1	-	TGTGCCAACAGCCCGCGGTTGACAGCAAACACTGAAGCTTTCTTT	CANSPRLTANTEAFF
-	TRBV3-1	TRBJ2-2	TRBD2	TGTGCCAGCAGCCAAGACGTGGCGGGGGGACCCAACACCGGGGAGCTGTTTTTT	CASSQDVAGGPNTGELFF
once	TRBV27	TRBJ2-3	TRBD2	TGTGCCAGCAGGATACTAGCGGGGGGACGGGGTACGCAGTATTTT	CASRILAGGRGTQYF
few	TRBV10-3	TRBJ2-7	-	TGTGCCATCAGTCCTTTCGGATACAATGAGCAGTACTTC	CAISPFGYNEQYF
-	TRBV6-6	TRBJ2-7	-	TGTGCCAGCAGTTACAACGGGGAAATGGCCTACGAGCAGTACTTC	CASSYNGEMAYEQYF
few	TRBV20-1	TRBJ2-1	-	TGCAGTGCTAGAGATGACGTGTTCGGGGGGCGGTTGACTGAGCAGTTCTTC	CSARDDVFGGRLTEQFF
-	TRBV11-2	TRBJ1-4	-	TGTGCCAGCAGCTTGACAGGCTCCTGGAATGAAAAACTGTTTTTT	CASSLTGSWNEKLFF
-	TRBV7-6	TRBJ1-6	TRBD1	TGTGCCAGCAGCGAAGGGACAGGGCGTGATTCACCCCTCCACTTT	CASSEGTGRDSPLHF
few	TRBV7-2	TRBJ2-3	TRBD2	TGTGCCAGCAGCTTAGCCTTCAGGCGGGGGAGGGCAGATACGCAGTATTTT	CASSLAFRRGRADTQYF
-	TRBV7-9	TRBJ2-6	-	TGTGCCAGCAGCTTACCGCAGGTCCACCTCAACGTCCTGACTTTC	CASSLPQVHLNVLTF
-	TRBV25-1	TRBJ1-1	-	TGTGCCAGCAGTCCCCAGGGGCAGGGCATGAACACTGAAGCTTTCTTT	CASSPQGQGMNTEAFF